The 25 T cell receptor beta chains reported below all come from one sample, sequenced in a study of technical replicates of blood from a handful of donors. The assay was immunoSEQ multiplex PCR, and TCRdb's table has in-frame clones only and misses some. The table includes approximately 73,000 clones, around 93% detected once. Sequencing was carried out using T cells isolated from PBMCs. The receptors come from a human donor in good health.

The chain links TRBV13 to TRBJ2-2, with a possible D match to TRBD1 (6 bases). The germline gives CDR1 PRHDT, CDR2 FYEKMQ (reference sequence). V gave up 2 bases and J gave up 6 bases, with 22 bases separating them. The CDR3 has 18 residues. This CDR3 is CASSLTSWTVFNSGELFF. CDR3 nucleotide sequence: TGTGCCAGCAGCTTAACGTCTTGGACAGTCTTTAACTCCGGGGAGCTGTTTTTT.

V is TRBV7-6 and J is TRBJ2-7; 10 bases line up with TRBD1. The V gene end was trimmed by 5 bases and the J gene end by 2 bases; junction bases not matched to a gene: 9. The CDR3 extends over 16 amino acids. Germline CDR1 is SGHVS and CDR2 is FNYEAQ. DNA of the CDR3: TGTGCCAGCAGCATTGAACCGGGACAGGGGCCCTACGAGCAGTACTTC. This gives the protein CASSIEPGQGPYEQYF.

The chain joins TRBV11-3 to TRBJ2-3; unclear D gene. CDR1 and CDR2 from the germline V gene are SGHNT and YENEEA. The CDR3 sequence is 12 residues long. V lost 5 bases and J 3 bases, leaving 6 bases between the germline ends. CDR3 bases: TGTGCCAGCAGCCCGGAGACAGATACGCAGTATTTT. Residues: CASSPETDTQYF.

The V gene is TRBV2, the J gene TRBJ1-2; 8 bases fit TRBD1. V was clipped by 7 bases and J by 8 bases; unmatched bases: 9. Germline V gene sequence: CDR1 SNHLY, CDR2 FYNNEI. This CDR3 has 13 amino acids. The CDR3 region has the DNA TGTGCCAGCAAAGAGCAGGGGGCGGGAGGCTACACCTTC. Translating it yields CASKEQGAGGYTF. Based on the CDR3 plus reference TRBV2 and TRBJ1-2, the full variable domain is EPEVTQTPSHQVTQMGQEVILRCVPISNHLYFYWYRQILGQKVEFLVSFYNNEISEKSEIFDDQFSVERPDGSNFTLKIRSTKLEDSAMYFCASKEQGAGGYTFGSGTRLTVV.

With respect to this clone: An end of the junction does not agree with germline; a read error may underlie this. The chain couples TRBV5-1 to TRBJ2-6; D gene unclear. This CDR3 has 19 amino acids. Germline CDR1 is SGHRS and CDR2 is YFSETQ. CDR3 nucleotide sequence: TGCGCCAGCAGTTTGGCCCCCACAGAAGGCAACTCTGGGGCCAACGTCCTGACTTTC. Translated: CASSLAPTEGNSGANVLTF.

Here the CDR3 DNA reads TGTGCCAGCAGCCAAGCGGGTGGTGCATCGAACACTGAAGCTTTCTTT. This sequence encodes CASSQAGGASNTEAFF. This chain links TRBV14 with TRBJ1-1; D is unclear. This CDR3 spans 16 amino acids. The V gene lost 1 base and the J gene lost 1 base, with 13 bases spanning the gap. The germline CDR1 and CDR2 sequences are SGHDN and FVKESK.

This rearrangement joins TRBV7-9 to TRBJ1-3; perhaps TRBD1 as D (5 bases). The V gene's germline CDR1 is SEHNR and CDR2 FQNEAQ (reference sequence). Between the trimmed V and J ends, which lost 3 bases and 7 bases, there was a span of 10 bases. The CDR3 extends over 13 amino acids. In nucleotides, the CDR3 is TGTGCCAGCAGCTTTGGAGGGGTCAACACCATATATTTT. Translating it yields CASSFGGVNTIYF. The whole variable domain, filled in from reference TRBV7-9 and TRBJ1-3, reads DTGVSQNPRHKITKRGQNVTFRCDPISEHNRLYWYRQTLGQGPEFLTYFQNEAQLEKSRLLSDRFSAERPKGSFSTLEIQRTEQGDSAMYLCASSFGGVNTIYFGEGSWLTVV.

The V gene is TRBV4-2, the J gene TRBJ2-5, with 7 bases fitting TRBD1. The V and J ends lost 2 bases and 4 bases, in that order; junction bases with no gene match: 7. This CDR3 has 15 amino acids. Germline V lookup: CDR1 LGHNA, CDR2 YNFKEQ. DNA for the CDR3: TGTGCCAGCAGCCAATTACCGACAGGGATAGAGACCCAGTACTTC. Protein: CASSQLPTGIETQYF.

This clone occurred once. This chain joins TRBV27 and TRBJ2-1, with TRBD2 identical over 7 bases. The CDR3 spans 12 residues. Germline values: CDR1 MNHEY, CDR2 SMNVEV (reference sequence). V was pared by 2 bases and J by 12 bases, with 4 bases of the junction left unmatched. This chain's CDR3 is CASSLGGSWQFF. In DNA form, the CDR3 reads TGTGCCAGCAGTTTAGGCGGGAGCTGGCAGTTCTTC.

This chain uses TRBV27 with TRBJ2-7; 7 nucleotides line up with TRBD2. The CDR3 totals 12 residues. V lost 8 bases, J lost 4 bases, and 5 bases stayed unmatched. Germline CDR1 is MNHEY and CDR2 is SMNVEV (reference sequence). The CDR3 region is CASVGRSYEQYF. CDR3 coding DNA: TGTGCCAGCGTCGGGAGGAGTTACGAGCAGTACTTC.

This clone showed up just once. V and J are TRBV14 and TRBJ1-2; D gene unclear. This CDR3 is built from 13 residues. Germline assignment: CDR1 SGHDN and CDR2 FVKESK. V dropped 4 bases and J dropped 6 bases, with 12 bases sitting between them. CDR3 sequence reads: CASSRDLLDGYTF. DNA for the CDR3: TGTGCCAGCAGCCGAGATCTCCTAGATGGCTACACCTTC.

The chain recombines TRBV2 with TRBJ1-1; D call uncertain. The CDR3 length is 13 residues. Trimming shortened V by 7 bases and J by 0 bases, and 9 bases separated the two germline ends. Germline V gene lookup returns CDR1 SNHLY and CDR2 FYNNEI. The CDR3 is CASTGEMNTEAFF. The DNA of the CDR3 is TGTGCCAGCACGGGAGAGATGAACACTGAAGCTTTCTTT.

CDR3 residues: CASSGLAGTPTDTQYF. The CDR3 region has the DNA TGCGCCAGCAGCGGGCTAGCGGGGACCCCCACAGATACGCAGTATTTT. This chain uses TRBV5-1 with TRBJ2-3; 9 bases align to TRBD2. V gave up 4 bases and J gave up 2 bases; unmatched junction bases: 8. CDR1 is SGHRS and CDR2 is YFSETQ in the germline V gene. This CDR3 is 16 amino acids long. Variable domain in full (rest from reference TRBV5-1 and TRBJ2-3): KAGVTQTPRYLIKTRGQQVTLSCSPISGHRSVSWYQQTPGQGLQFLFEYFSETQRNKGNFPGRFSGRQFSNSRSEMNVSTLELGDSALYLCASSGLAGTPTDTQYFGPGTRLTVL.

The chain recombines TRBV10-3 with TRBJ2-7; tentatively, D is TRBD1 (5 bases). Trimming took off 7 bases at V and 3 bases at J, with 13 bases between the two ends. Germline CDR1 is ENHRY and CDR2 is SYGVKD. This CDR3 has 13 residues. In DNA, the CDR3 is TGTGCCATCACAGGTACGCAGGGCTACGAGCAGTACTTC. It codes for CAITGTQGYEQYF.

The gene calls are TRBV4-1 and TRBJ2-5; 8 bases fit TRBD1. Germline V CDR1 and CDR2: MGHRA, YSYEKL. V was pared by 4 bases and J by 3 bases, with 13 bases of the junction left unmatched. This CDR3 spans 17 amino acids. For the CDR3, the DNA is TGCGCCAGCAGCCTTATTCACCCCAGGGGGCGAAAAGAGACCCAGTACTTC. Encoded protein: CASSLIHPRGRKETQYF.

J is TRBJ1-2 and V is TRBV19; no reliable D call. CDR1 is LNHDA and CDR2 is SQIVND in the germline V gene (reference sequence). Trimming removed 7 bases from V and 0 bases from J, with 18 bases in between. This CDR3 spans 16 amino acids. CDR3 amino acids: CASKTPPGRTNYGYTF. CDR3 DNA: TGTGCCAGTAAAACTCCCCCGGGGAGGACTAACTATGGCTACACCTTC.

V gene TRBV15 combines with J gene TRBJ2-5; tentatively, D is TRBD1 (5 bases). The V and J ends lost 0 bases and 4 bases respectively, with 6 bases between them. CDR1 is LNHNV, CDR2 YYDKDF, per germline (reference sequence). The CDR3 loop spans 13 amino acids. DNA for the CDR3: TGTGCCACCAGCAGAGATCAGGGAGAGACCCAGTACTTC. Translation: CATSRDQGETQYF. The entire variable domain, with the rest obtained from reference TRBV15 and TRBJ2-5, is as follows: DAMVIQNPRYQVTQFGKPVTLSCSQTLNHNVMYWYQQKSSQAPKLLFHYYDKDFNNEADTPDNFQSRRPNTSFCFLDIRSPGLGDTAMYLCATSRDQGETQYFGPGTRLLVL.

The rearrangement links TRBV5-4 to TRBJ1-4, with D possibly TRBD1 on 6 matching bases. The CDR3 runs to 17 residues. V dropped 1 base and J dropped 8 bases, with 21 bases sitting between them. Germline V gives CDR1 SGHNT, CDR2 YYREEE (reference sequence). The CDR3 protein is CASSLTPLRGGGEKLFF. The CDR3 nucleotides are TGTGCCAGCAGCTTGACCCCCCTAAGGGGGGGTGGCGAAAAACTGTTTTTT.

As DNA, the CDR3 is TGCGCCAGCAGCCCAACCAACAGGGATACCTATGGCTACACCTTC. Protein sequence: CASSPTNRDTYGYTF. The chain carries TRBV5-1 and TRBJ1-2, with a tentative D call TRBD1 (6 bases). Germline V gene data show CDR1 as SGHRS and CDR2 as YFSETQ. The CDR3 has 15 amino acids. Trimming pared 4 bases from V and 4 bases from J, leaving 17 bases between.

The chain recombines TRBV6-1 with TRBJ2-1, with 9 nucleotides matching TRBD1. In germline, CDR1 is MNHNS, CDR2 SASEGT. The CDR3 runs 14 residues. V shed 1 base and J 9 bases; nucleotides not matched to a gene: 4. CDR3 DNA sequence: TGTGCCAGCAGTGAAGGGACAGGGGTCGGTGAGCAGTTCTTC. Translated: CASSEGTGVGEQFF.

This chain joins TRBV25-1 and TRBJ1-1; the D gene is possibly TRBD1 (6 bases). Germline V gene lookup returns CDR1 MGHDK and CDR2 SYGVNS. This CDR3 has 14 residues. V was trimmed by 5 bases and J by 4 bases, leaving 14 bases between them. The CDR3 nucleotides are TGTGCCAGCAGTTCGGGGGGCTGGAGCACTGAAGCTTTCTTT. Its translation is CASSSGGWSTEAFF. The full variable domain, in which reference TRBV25-1 and TRBJ1-1 provide the parts outside the CDR3, is EADIYQTPRYLVIGTGKKITLECSQTMGHDKMYWYQQDPGMELHLIHYSYGVNSTEKGDLSSESTVSRIRTEHFPLTLESARPSHTSQYLCASSSGGWSTEAFFGQGTRLTVV.

The chain couples TRBV19 to TRBJ1-2; no reliable D call. The CDR3 has 12 residues. Germline CDR1 LNHDA, CDR2 SQIVND (reference sequence). Trimming cost V 5 bases and J 4 bases, with 8 bases left between them. The CDR3 DNA reads as TGTGCCAGTAGTTTTACACCCTATGGCTACACCTTC. As protein: CASSFTPYGYTF.

The V and J genes are TRBV6-5 and TRBJ1-1; D is unresolved. Germline assignment: CDR1 MNHEY and CDR2 SVGAGI. Trimming took 2 bases from V and 3 from J, leaving 4 bases between them. The CDR3 runs to 12 residues. CDR3: CASSYGHTEAFF. The CDR3 DNA sequence: TGTGCCAGCAGTTACGGCCACACTGAAGCTTTCTTT.

The chain couples TRBV29-1 to TRBJ2-1; 13 nucleotides align to TRBD2. CDR1 SQVTM and CDR2 ANQGSEA come from the germline V gene. J lost 2 bases, V lost 4 bases, and 8 bases had no gene match. The CDR3 consists of 17 residues. This chain's CDR3 is CSVGVTSGRAPYNEQFF. The CDR3 DNA sequence: TGCAGCGTTGGGGTTACTAGCGGGAGGGCACCCTACAATGAGCAGTTCTTC.

This rearrangement joins TRBV2 to TRBJ2-1; 13 bases align to TRBD2. V lost 6 bases and J lost 9; bases outside the gene matches: 8. Germline V CDR1 and CDR2: SNHLY, FYNNEI. The CDR3 has 15 amino acids. CDR3 sequence: CASSAGTSGILEQFF. In DNA form, the CDR3 reads TGTGCCAGCAGCGCCGGGACTAGCGGGATCCTTGAGCAGTTCTTC.